Listed here is a single T cell receptor beta chain. There were no recent acute infections or vaccinations among the donors, who were healthy HIV-negative adults. Around 90 million PBMCs per unsorted sample were used for genomic DNA. With 5 bases removed from V and 6 bases from J, the gap between germline ends came to 11 bases. CDR1 is SGHAT and CDR2 is FQNNGV in the germline V gene. The CDR3 length is 12 residues. The data belong to a study of shared clonotypes between healthy human individuals. DNA input for the unsorted PBMC replicate PCRs was approximately 300 ng, 31,000 or so T cell genomes. Sequencing used immunoSEQ multiplex PCR; TCRdb keeps in-frame clones, though not all of them. The sample contains about 470,000 clones, roughly 77% of which appear only once.

The clonotype was recovered from a middle-aged woman in good health. Some clones in this sample may be carry-over from other donors' samples. Material for sequencing was PBMCs. The V call is TRBV11-2, the J call TRBJ2-7; D is ambiguous. The DNA for the CDR3 is TGTGCCAGCAGCCCCCCCTGGGGCGAGCAGTACTTC. Amino acids: CASSPPWGEQYF.